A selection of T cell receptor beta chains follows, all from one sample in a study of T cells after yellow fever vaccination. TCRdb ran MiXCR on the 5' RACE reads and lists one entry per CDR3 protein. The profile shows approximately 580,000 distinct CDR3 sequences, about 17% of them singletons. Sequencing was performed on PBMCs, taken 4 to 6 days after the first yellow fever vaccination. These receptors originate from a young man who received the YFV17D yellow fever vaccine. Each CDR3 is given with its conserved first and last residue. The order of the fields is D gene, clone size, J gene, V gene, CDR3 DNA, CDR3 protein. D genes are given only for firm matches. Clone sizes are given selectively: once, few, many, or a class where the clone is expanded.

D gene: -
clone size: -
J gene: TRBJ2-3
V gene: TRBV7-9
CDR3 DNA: TGTGCCAGCACTCTAGGGGGAAGGCCTGGCACAGATACGCAGTATTTT
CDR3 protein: CASTLGGRPGTDTQYF

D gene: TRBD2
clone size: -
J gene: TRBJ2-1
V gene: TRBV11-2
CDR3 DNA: TGTGCCAGCAGCTTAGCGGGTAGCGGGGGGGACAATGAGCAGTTCTTC
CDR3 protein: CASSLAGSGGDNEQFF

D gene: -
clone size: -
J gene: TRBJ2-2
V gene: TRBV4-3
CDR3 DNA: TGCGCCAGCAGCCAAGATTCTCCCCGGGGCCAGAACACCGGGGAGCTGTTTTTT
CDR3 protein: CASSQDSPRGQNTGELFF

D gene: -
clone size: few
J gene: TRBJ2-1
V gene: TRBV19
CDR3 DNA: TGTGCCACCCGGGACGAACCGTACAATGAGCAGTTCTTC
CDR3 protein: CATRDEPYNEQFF

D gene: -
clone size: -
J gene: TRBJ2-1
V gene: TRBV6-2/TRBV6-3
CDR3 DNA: TGTGCCAGCAGACACACGGCAGGGGATGAGCAGTTCTTC
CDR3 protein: CASRHTAGDEQFF

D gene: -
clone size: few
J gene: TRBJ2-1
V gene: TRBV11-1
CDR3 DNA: TGTGCCAGCAGTCAAGAAGACCAGGATTTCAATGAGCAGTTCTTC
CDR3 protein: CASSQEDQDFNEQFF

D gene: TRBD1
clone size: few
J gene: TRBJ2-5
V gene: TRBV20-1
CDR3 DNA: TGCAGTGCTACTTCATGGACAGGGAGAGTGGGGGAGACCCAGTACTTC
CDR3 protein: CSATSWTGRVGETQYF

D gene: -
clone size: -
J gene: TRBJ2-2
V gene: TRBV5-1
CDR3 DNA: TGCGCCAGCAGCCCTAAGGTGGGGACCGGGGAGCTGTTTTTT
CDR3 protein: CASSPKVGTGELFF

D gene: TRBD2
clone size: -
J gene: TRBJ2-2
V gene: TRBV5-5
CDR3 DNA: TGTGCCAGCACCCGGGGGGACGGGGAGCTGTTTTTT
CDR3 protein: CASTRGDGELFF

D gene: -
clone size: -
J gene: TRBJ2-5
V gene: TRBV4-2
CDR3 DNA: TGTGCCAGCAGCCAAGGGCAGGGAGAGGGGACCCAGTACTTC
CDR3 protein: CASSQGQGEGTQYF

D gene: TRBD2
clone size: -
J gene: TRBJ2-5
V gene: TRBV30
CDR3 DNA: TGTGCCTGCAGCCGCCGGACTAGCAGTCAAGAGACCCAGTACTTC
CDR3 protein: CACSRRTSSQETQYF

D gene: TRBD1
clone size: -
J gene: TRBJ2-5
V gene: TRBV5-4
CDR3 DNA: TGTGCCAGCACCAGGGGGCGGGACAAAGAGACCCAGTACTTC
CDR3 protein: CASTRGRDKETQYF

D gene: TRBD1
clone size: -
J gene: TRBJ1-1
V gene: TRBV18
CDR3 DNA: TGTGCCAGCTCCCCGACAGGGGCCATGAACACTGAAGCTTTCTTT
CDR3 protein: CASSPTGAMNTEAFF

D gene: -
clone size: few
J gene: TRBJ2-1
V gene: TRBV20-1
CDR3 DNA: TGCAGTGCTGTTAGCGGAGGCTACAATGAGCAGTTCTTC
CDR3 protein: CSAVSGGYNEQFF

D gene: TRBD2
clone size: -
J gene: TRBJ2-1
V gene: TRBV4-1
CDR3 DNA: TGCGCCAGCAGCCAACGATTCTTTAGCGGGGGGGAAGATAGGAATGAGCAGTTCTTC
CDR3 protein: CASSQRFFSGGEDRNEQFF

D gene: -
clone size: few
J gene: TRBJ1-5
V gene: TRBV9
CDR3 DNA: TGTGCCAGCAGTTACTATGACTTACTCTATAGCAATCAGCCCCAGCATTTT
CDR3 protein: CASSYYDLLYSNQPQHF

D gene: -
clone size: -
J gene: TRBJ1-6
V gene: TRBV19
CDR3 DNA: TGTGCCAGTAGTTATCAGCTATATAATTCACCCCTCCACTTT
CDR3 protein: CASSYQLYNSPLHF

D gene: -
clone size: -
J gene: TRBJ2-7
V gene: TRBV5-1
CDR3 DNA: TGCGCCAGCAGCTTTGATACAGGCTCCTACGAGCAGTACTTC
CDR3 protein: CASSFDTGSYEQYF

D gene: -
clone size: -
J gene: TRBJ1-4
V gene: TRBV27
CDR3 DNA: TGTGCCAGCAGTACGGCTGATGCCGGTAATGAAAAACTGTTTTTT
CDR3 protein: CASSTADAGNEKLFF

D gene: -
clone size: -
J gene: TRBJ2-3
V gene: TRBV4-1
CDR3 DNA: TGCGCCAGCAGCCAGCTTCCGGGACCACGCACAGATACGCAGTATTTT
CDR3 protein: CASSQLPGPRTDTQYF

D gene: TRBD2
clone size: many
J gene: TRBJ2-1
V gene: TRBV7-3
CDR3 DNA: TGTGCCAGCAGCCACCGGCTTGAGCTAGCGGGGTACAATGAGCAGTTCTTC
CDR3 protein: CASSHRLELAGYNEQFF

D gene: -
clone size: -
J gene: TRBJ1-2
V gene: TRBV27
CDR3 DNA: TGTGCCAGCAGACCCTTAAAGGGGCAGGGTGCCCTAGCTAACTATGGCTACACCTTC
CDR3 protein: CASRPLKGQGALANYGYTF

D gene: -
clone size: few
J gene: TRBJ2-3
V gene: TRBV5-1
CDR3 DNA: TGCGCCAGCAGCTTATTTACCCAGTTCACAGATACGCAGTATTTT
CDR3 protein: CASSLFTQFTDTQYF

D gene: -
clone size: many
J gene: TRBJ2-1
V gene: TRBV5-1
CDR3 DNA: TGCGCCAGCAGCTTGGTGGGACACGGCTCAAGCGGGGAGCAGTTCTTC
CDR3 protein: CASSLVGHGSSGEQFF

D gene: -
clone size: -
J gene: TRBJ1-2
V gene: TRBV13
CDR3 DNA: TGTGCCAGCAGCTTAGATGGGGGGCGCTATGGCTACACCTTC
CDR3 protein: CASSLDGGRYGYTF

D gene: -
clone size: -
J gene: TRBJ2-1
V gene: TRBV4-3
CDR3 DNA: TGCGCCAGCAGCCAAGATTTAACAGGAACCTACAATGAGCAGTTCTTC
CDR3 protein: CASSQDLTGTYNEQFF

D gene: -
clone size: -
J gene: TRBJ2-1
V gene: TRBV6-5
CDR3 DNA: TGTGCCAGCAGTTATAAGAGGGATGATGAGCAGTTCTTC
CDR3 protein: CASSYKRDDEQFF

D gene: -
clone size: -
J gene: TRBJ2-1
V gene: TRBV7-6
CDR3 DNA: TGTGCCAGCAGCTTAGGCCTAGATCCCCACGGGCCCAATGAGCAGTTCTTC
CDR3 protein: CASSLGLDPHGPNEQFF

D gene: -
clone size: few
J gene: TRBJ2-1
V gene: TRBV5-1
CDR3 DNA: TGCGCCAGCAGCTTACAACAGGAGCAGTTCTTC
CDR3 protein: CASSLQQEQFF

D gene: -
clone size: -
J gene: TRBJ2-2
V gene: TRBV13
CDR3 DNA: TGTGCCAGCAGCTTAGTGGGTCGGAAAACCGGGGAGCTGTTTTTT
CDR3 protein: CASSLVGRKTGELFF

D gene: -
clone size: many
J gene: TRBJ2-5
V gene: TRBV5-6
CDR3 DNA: TGTGCCAGCAGCTTAGCGGGTTTGGAGACCCAGTACTTC
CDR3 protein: CASSLAGLETQYF